Described below is a single TCR beta chain sequence and its context. Trimming stripped 2 bases from V and 4 bases from J, with 11 bases between. CDR1 is MNHEY, CDR2 SVGAGI, per germline. The CDR3 has 14 residues. TCRdb keeps only in-frame clones here, not all; method: immunoSEQ multiplex PCR. The sample contains about 52,000 clones, 70% to 90% of which appear only once. A history of autoimmune disease or systemic immunosuppression excluded patients. This specimen comes from a study of OX40 agonist ivuxolimab in advanced cancers. Study details: Anti-PD-1, anti-PD-L1 or anti-CTLA-4 therapy given earlier was allowed, and roughly 38% had some. Three patients got partial responses; one had hepatocellular carcinoma and two had cutaneous melanoma.

This sequence was found in an adult with an advanced solid tumor such as melanoma, head and neck, liver or kidney cancer. The material was CD4+ or CD8+ T cells sorted from blood, obtained in a trial of the OX40 agonist ivuxolimab. This sequence joins TRBV6-5 and TRBJ1-1; possibly TRBD1 for D (5 bases). The chain's CDR3 is CASSYAGGTTEAFF. CDR3 DNA sequence: TGTGCCAGCAGTTACGCGGGGGGGACCACTGAAGCTTTCTTT.